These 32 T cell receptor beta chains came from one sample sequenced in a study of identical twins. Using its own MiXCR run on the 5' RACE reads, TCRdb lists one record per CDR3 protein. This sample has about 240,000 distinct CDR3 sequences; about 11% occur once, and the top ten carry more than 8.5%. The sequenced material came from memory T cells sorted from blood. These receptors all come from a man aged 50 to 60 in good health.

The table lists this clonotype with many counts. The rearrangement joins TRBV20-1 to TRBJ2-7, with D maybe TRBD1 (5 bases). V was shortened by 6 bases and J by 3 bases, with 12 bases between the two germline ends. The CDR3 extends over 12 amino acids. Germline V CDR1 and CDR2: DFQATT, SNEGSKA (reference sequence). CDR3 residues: CSAQKGDYEQYF. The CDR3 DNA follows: TGCAGTGCCCAAAAAGGGGACTACGAGCAGTACTTC.

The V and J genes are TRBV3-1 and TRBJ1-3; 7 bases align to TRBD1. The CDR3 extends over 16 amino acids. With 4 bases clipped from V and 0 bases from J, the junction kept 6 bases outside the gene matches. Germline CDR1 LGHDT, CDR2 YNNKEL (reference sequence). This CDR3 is CASSPHRGHSGNTIYF. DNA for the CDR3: TGTGCCAGCAGCCCACACAGGGGACACTCTGGAAACACCATATATTTT.

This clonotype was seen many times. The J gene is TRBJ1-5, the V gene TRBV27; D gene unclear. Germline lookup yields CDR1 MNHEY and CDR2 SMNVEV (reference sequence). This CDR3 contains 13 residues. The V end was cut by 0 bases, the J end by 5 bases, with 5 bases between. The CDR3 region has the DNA TGTGCCAGCAGTTTATCAATGGATCAGCCCCAGCATTTT. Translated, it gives CASSLSMDQPQHF.

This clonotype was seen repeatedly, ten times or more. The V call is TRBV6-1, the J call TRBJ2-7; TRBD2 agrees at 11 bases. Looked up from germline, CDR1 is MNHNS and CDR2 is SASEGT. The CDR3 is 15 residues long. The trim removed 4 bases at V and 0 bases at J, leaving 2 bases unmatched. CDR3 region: CASSAGTSGSYEQYF. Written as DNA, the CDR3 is TGTGCCAGCAGTGCCGGGACTAGCGGCTCCTACGAGCAGTACTTC.

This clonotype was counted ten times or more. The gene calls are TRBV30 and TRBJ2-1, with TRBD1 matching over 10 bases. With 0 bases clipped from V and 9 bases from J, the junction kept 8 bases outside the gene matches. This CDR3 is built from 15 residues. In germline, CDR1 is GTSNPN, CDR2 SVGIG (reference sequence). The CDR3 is CAWSVTGGVGGEQFF. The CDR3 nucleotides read TGTGCCTGGAGTGTGACAGGGGGCGTAGGAGGTGAGCAGTTCTTC.

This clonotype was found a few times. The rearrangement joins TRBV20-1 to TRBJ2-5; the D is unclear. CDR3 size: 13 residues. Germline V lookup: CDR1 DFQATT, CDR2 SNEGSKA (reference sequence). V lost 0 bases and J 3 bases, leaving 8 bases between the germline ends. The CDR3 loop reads CSARDQLKETQYF. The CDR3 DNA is TGCAGTGCTAGAGATCAACTAAAAGAGACCCAGTACTTC.

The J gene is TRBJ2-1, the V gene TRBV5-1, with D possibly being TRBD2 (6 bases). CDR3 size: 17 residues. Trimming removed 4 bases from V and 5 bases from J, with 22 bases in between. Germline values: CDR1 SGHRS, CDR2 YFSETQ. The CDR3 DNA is TGCGCCAGCAGCGAAACCGGGACTTCCACTGGTAACAATGAGCAGTTCTTC. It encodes CASSETGTSTGNNEQFF.

The CDR3 DNA follows: TGTGCCAGCAGCTTAGATGGAGGCCATCAGCCCCAGCATTTT. Protein sequence: CASSLDGGHQPQHF. The chain links TRBV7-9 to TRBJ1-5; D gene unclear. From germline, CDR1 is SEHNR and CDR2 FQNEAQ (reference sequence). The CDR3 is 14 residues long. Trimming cost V 1 base and J 5 bases, with 9 bases left between them.

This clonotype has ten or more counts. The CDR3 protein is CASSEAGAVDTQYF. CDR3 bases: TGTGCCAGCAGCGAAGCGGGGGCGGTAGATACGCAGTATTTT. This chain connects TRBV4-2 to TRBJ2-3; TRBD2 matches 8 bases. This CDR3 contains 14 residues. V lost 5 bases and J lost 5; bases outside the gene matches: 6. Germline V CDR1 and CDR2: LGHNA, YNFKEQ.

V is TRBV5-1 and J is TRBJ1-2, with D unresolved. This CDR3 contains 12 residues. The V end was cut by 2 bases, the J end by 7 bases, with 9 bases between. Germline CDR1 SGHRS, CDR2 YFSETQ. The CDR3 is CASSFDKTGYTF. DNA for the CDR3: TGCGCCAGCAGCTTTGATAAAACTGGCTACACCTTC.

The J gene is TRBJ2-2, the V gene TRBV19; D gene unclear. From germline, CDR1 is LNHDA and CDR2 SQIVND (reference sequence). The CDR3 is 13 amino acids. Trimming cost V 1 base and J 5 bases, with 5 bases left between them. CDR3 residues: CASSIGGTGELFF. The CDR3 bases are TGTGCCAGTAGTATAGGGGGTACCGGGGAGCTGTTTTTT.

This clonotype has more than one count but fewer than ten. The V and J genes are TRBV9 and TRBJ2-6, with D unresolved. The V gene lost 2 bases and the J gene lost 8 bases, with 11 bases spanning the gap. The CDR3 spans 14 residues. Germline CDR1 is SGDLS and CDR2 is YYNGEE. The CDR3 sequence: CASSVDGSPNVLTF. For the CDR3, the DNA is TGTGCCAGCAGCGTTGACGGCTCTCCCAACGTCCTGACTTTC. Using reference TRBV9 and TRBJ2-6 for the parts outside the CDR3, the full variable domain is DSGVTQTPKHLITATGQRVTLRCSPRSGDLSVYWYQQSLDQGLQFLIQYYNGEERAKGNILERFSAQQFPDLHSELNLSSLELGDSALYFCASSVDGSPNVLTFGAGSRLTVL.

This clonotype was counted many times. Written as DNA, the CDR3 is TGTGCCAGCTCACCACCGACAGAAACAGGGCTTGGCTACACCTTC. Protein product: CASSPPTETGLGYTF. The J gene is TRBJ1-2, the V gene TRBV18, with D maybe TRBD1 (6 bases). CDR1 KGHSH and CDR2 LQKENI come from the germline V gene. Deletions cut 0 bases from V and 7 bases from J, with 15 bases between. The CDR3 is 15 residues long.

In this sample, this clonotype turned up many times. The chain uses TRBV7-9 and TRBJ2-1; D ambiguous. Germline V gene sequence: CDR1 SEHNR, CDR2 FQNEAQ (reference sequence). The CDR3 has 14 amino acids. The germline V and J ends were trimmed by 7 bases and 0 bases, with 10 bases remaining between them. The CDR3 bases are TGTGCCAGCACCTCTTTGAGCTCCTACAATGAGCAGTTCTTC. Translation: CASTSLSSYNEQFF.

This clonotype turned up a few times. CDR3 loop: CSARTVMNTEAFF. CDR3 nucleotides: TGCAGTGCCCGGACAGTAATGAACACTGAAGCTTTCTTT. J is TRBJ1-1 and V is TRBV20-1; D is possibly TRBD1 (6 bases). Germline CDR1 reads DFQATT; CDR2 reads SNEGSKA (reference sequence). This CDR3 region has 13 residues. The V end was cut by 6 bases, the J end by 0 bases, with 11 bases between.

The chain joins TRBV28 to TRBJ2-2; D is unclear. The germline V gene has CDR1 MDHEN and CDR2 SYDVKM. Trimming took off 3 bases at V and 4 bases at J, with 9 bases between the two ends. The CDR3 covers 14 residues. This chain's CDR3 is CASSLVKTTGELFF. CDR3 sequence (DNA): TGTGCCAGCAGTTTGGTCAAGACCACCGGGGAGCTGTTTTTT.

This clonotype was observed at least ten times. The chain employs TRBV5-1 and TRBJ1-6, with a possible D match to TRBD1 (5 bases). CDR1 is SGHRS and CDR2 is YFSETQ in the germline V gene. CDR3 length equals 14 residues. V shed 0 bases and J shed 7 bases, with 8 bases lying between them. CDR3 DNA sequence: TGCGCCAGCAGCTTGGTGGGGGGAAATTCACCCCTCCACTTT. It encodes CASSLVGGNSPLHF.

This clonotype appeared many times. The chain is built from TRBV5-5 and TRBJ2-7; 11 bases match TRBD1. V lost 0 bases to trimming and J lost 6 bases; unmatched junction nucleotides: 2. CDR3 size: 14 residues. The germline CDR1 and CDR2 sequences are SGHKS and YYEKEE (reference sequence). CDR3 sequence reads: CASSLGTGGSEQYF. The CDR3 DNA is TGTGCCAGCAGCTTGGGGACAGGGGGCTCCGAGCAGTACTTC.

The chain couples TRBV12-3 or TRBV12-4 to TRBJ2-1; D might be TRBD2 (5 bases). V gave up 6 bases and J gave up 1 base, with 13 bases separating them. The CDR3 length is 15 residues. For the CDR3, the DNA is TGTGCCAGCAGGGAACTACTAGGGTCCTACAATGAGCAGTTCTTC. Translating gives CASRELLGSYNEQFF.

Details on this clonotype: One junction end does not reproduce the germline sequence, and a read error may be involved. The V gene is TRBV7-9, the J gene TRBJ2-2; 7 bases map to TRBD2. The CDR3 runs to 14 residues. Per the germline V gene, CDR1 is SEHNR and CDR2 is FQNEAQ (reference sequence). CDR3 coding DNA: TGTGCCAGCAGCATAGCGGGGAACACCGGGGAGCTGTTTTTT. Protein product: CASSIAGNTGELFF.

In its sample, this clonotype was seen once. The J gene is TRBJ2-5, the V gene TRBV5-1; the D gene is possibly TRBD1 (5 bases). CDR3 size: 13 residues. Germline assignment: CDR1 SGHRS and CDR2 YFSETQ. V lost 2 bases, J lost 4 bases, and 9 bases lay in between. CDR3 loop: CASSFRARETQYF. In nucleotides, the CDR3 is TGCGCCAGCAGCTTCAGGGCCCGAGAGACCCAGTACTTC.

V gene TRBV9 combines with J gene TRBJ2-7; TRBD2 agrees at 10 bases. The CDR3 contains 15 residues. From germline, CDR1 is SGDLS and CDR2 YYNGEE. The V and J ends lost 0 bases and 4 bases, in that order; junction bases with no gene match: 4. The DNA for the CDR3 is TGTGCCAGCAGCGTAGGTAGCGGGGGGCTTTACGAGCAGTACTTC. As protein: CASSVGSGGLYEQYF.

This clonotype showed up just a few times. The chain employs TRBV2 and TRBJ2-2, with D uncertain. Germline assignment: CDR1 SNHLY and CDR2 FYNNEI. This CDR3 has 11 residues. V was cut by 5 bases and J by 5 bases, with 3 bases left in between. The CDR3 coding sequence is TGTGCCAGCAGTAAAACCGGGGAGCTGTTTTTT. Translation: CASSKTGELFF. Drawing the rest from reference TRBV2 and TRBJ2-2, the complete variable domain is EPEVTQTPSHQVTQMGQEVILRCVPISNHLYFYWYRQILGQKVEFLVSFYNNEISEKSEIFDDQFSVERPDGSNFTLKIRSTKLEDSAMYFCASSKTGELFFGEGSRLTVL.

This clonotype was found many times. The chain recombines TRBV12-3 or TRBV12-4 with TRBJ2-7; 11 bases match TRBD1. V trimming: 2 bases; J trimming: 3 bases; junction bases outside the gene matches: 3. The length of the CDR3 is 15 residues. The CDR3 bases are TGTGCCAGCAGTTTAACCGGGACAGGGGGCTACGAGCAGTACTTC. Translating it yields CASSLTGTGGYEQYF.

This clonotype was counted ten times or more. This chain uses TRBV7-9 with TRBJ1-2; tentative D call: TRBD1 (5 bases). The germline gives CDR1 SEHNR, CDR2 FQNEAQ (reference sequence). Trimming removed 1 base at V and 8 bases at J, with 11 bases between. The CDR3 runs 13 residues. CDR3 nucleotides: TGTGCCAGCAGCTTAGATTACGACAGCGGCTACACCTTC. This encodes CASSLDYDSGYTF.

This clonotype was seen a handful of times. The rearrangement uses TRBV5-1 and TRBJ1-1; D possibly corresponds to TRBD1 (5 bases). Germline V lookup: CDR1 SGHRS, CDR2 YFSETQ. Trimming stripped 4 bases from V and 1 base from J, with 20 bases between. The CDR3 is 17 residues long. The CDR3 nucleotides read TGCGCCAGCAGCCCAATCTACGGGGGTGGCCGGAACACTGAAGCTTTCTTT. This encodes CASSPIYGGGRNTEAFF.

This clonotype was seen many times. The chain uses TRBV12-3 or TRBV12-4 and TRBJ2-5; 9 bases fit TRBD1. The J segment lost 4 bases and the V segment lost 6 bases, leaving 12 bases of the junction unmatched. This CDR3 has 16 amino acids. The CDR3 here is CASSASSQGARETQYF. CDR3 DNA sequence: TGTGCCAGCAGCGCTTCTTCACAGGGGGCAAGAGAGACCCAGTACTTC.

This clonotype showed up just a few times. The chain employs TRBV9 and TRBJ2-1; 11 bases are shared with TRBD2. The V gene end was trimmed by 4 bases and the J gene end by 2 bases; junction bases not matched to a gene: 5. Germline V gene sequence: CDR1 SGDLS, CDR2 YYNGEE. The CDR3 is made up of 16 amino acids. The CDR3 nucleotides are TGTGCCAGCAGCTCATCTAGCGGGGGGCCCTACAATGAGCAGTTCTTC. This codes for CASSSSSGGPYNEQFF.

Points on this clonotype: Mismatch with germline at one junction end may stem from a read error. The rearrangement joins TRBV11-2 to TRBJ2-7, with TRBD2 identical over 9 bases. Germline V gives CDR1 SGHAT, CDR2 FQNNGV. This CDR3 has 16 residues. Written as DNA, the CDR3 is TGTGCCAGCAGCTTAGATCAATGTGGATCCGGGACTAGCATGGACTTC. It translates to CASSLDQCGSGTSMDF.

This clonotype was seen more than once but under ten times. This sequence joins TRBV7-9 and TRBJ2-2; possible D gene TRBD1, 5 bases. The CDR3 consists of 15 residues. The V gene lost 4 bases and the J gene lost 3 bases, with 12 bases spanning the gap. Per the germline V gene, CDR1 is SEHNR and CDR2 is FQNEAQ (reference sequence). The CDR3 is CASSSVRRDTGELFF. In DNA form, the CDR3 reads TGTGCCAGCAGCTCCGTCCGCAGGGACACCGGGGAGCTGTTTTTT.

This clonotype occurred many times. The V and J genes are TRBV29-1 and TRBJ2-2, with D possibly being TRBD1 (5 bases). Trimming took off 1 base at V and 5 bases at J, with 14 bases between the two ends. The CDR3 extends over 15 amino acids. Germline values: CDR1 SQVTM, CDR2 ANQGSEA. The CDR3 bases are TGCAGCGTTGAAGTCTCCGACAGAGGAACCGGGGAGCTGTTTTTT. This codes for CSVEVSDRGTGELFF.

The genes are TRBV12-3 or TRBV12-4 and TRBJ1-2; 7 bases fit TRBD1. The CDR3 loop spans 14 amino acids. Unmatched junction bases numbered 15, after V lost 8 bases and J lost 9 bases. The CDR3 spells CASGGTVLSFSYTF. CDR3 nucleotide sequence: TGTGCCAGCGGGGGGACAGTCCTATCCTTTAGCTACACCTTC.